This TCR beta chain originates from a study of shared clonotypes between healthy human individuals. V was cut by 0 bases and J by 2 bases, with 12 bases left in between. Per germline, CDR1 SGDLS and CDR2 YYNGEE. The CDR3 contains 15 residues. In the naive CD8 group, cells lacked CD45RO and were positively selected for CCR7, so terminally differentiated effector memory CD45RA+ cells were left out. Measured with immunoSEQ multiplex PCR; TCRdb has only the in-frame clones, and not every one. The sample records 650,000 to 800,000 clones, 92% being singletons. The chain recombines TRBV9 with TRBJ2-7, with D possibly being TRBD1 or TRBD2 (6 bases each). The TCR was taken from a man younger than 45 in good health. Sequencing was done on a sample of naive CD8+ T cells sorted from blood. The chain's CDR3 is CASSVGGDKTYEQYF. As DNA, the CDR3 is TGTGCCAGCAGCGTAGGGGGGGACAAGACCTACGAGCAGTACTTC. The full variable domain, completed using reference TRBV9 and TRBJ2-7, is DSGVTQTPKHLITATGQRVTLRCSPRSGDLSVYWYQQSLDQGLQFLIQYYNGEERAKGNILERFSAQQFPDLHSELNLSSLELGDSALYFCASSVGGDKTYEQYFGPGTRLTVT.